What follows are 14 T cell receptor beta chains derived from one specimen sequenced in a study of T-cell reconstitution after alpha-beta-depleted transplantation in children. During its preparation, the TCRbeta library received unique molecular identifiers. TCRdb ran MiXCR on the PCR reads and lists one entry per CDR3 protein. Here the sample spans 300,000 to 400,000 distinct CDR3 sequences, around 15% being singletons. Sequencing used PBMCs, mostly from graft donor cells, obtained 360 days after TCRalphabeta/CD19-depleted stem cell transplant. These receptor sequences come from a male patient between 2 and 10 years old who had a stem cell transplant for acute lymphoblastic leukemia, so the T cells may come from the graft donor.

This chain links TRBV7-8 with TRBJ2-2, with 8 bases aligning to TRBD1. V trimming: 2 bases; J trimming: 3 bases; junction bases outside the gene matches: 11. Per germline, CDR1 SGHVS and CDR2 FQNEAQ. The CDR3 consists of 18 residues. The CDR3 sequence is CASSLSRARQGYTGELFF. The DNA for the CDR3 is TGTGCCAGCAGCTTATCGCGGGCGAGACAGGGGTACACCGGGGAGCTGTTTTTT.

This clonotype was observed many times. This chain links TRBV7-9 with TRBJ2-3; 8 nucleotides align to TRBD1. The germline gives CDR1 SEHNR, CDR2 FQNEAQ (reference sequence). Trimming cost V 6 bases and J 4 bases; bases outside gene matches: 9. The CDR3 loop spans 15 amino acids. CDR3 bases: TGTGCCAGCAGGAACCGGGACAGGAGGCCAGATACGCAGTATTTT. Translated, it gives CASRNRDRRPDTQYF.

This clonotype was observed a handful of times. This chain connects TRBV18 to TRBJ2-1; 10 bases match TRBD2. The CDR3 totals 15 residues. Trimming took 3 bases from V and 9 from J; bases not matched to a gene: 8. CDR1 and CDR2 (germline): KGHSH, LQKENI. CDR3 DNA sequence: TGTGCCAGCTCACCGGGAGCTAGCGGGAGAATTGAGCAGTTCTTC. Translating it yields CASSPGASGRIEQFF. Full variable domain (missing parts from reference TRBV18 and TRBJ2-1): NAGVMQNPRHLVRRRGQEARLRCSPMKGHSHVYWYRQLPEEGLKFMVYLQKENIIDESGMPKERFSAEFPKEGPSILRIQQVVRGDSAAYFCASSPGASGRIEQFFGPGTRLTVL.

The chain couples TRBV12-3 or TRBV12-4 to TRBJ1-3; no reliable D call. This CDR3 has 14 residues. Trimming left V 10 bases short and J 0 bases short, with 13 bases between. CDR3: CATRHPSSGNTIYF. The CDR3 DNA follows: TGTGCCACCCGACATCCGAGCTCTGGAAACACCATATATTTT.

This clonotype was seen at least ten times. The chain has TRBV12-3 or TRBV12-4 and TRBJ1-5, with D possibly being TRBD1 (5 bases). The CDR3 is made up of 13 amino acids. Trimming left V 5 bases short and J 11 bases short, with 16 bases between. CDR3 protein: CASSRDRFWAQHF. The CDR3 nucleotides are TGTGCCAGCAGTCGAGACAGATTTTGGGCCCAGCATTTT.

The rearrangement links TRBV4-1 to TRBJ2-6, with D perhaps matching TRBD1 (5 bases). Germline V CDR1 and CDR2: MGHRA, YSYEKL. This CDR3 contains 17 residues. The V end was cut by 1 base, the J end by 5 bases, with 15 bases between. CDR3: CASSQVQGPGWANVLTF. The CDR3 DNA is TGCGCCAGCAGCCAAGTTCAGGGTCCCGGGTGGGCCAACGTCCTGACTTTC.

In its sample, this clonotype was seen many times. The rearrangement links TRBV12-3 or TRBV12-4 to TRBJ2-2; D tentatively fits TRBD1 or TRBD2 (5 bases each). The V and J ends lost 8 bases and 2 bases respectively, with 9 bases between them. This CDR3 region has 13 residues. The DNA for the CDR3 is TGTGCCAGCGCGAGGGGTAACACCGGGGAGCTGTTTTTT. This translates into CASARGNTGELFF.

The chain recombines TRBV3-1 with TRBJ1-6; D remains ambiguous. The germline V gene encodes CDR1 LGHDT and CDR2 YNNKEL (reference sequence). The V end lost 0 bases, the J end lost 3 bases, and 6 bases lay between the germline ends. This CDR3 comprises 15 residues. CDR3 residues: CASSQEGYYNSPLHF. The CDR3 bases are TGTGCCAGCAGCCAAGAGGGTTACTATAATTCACCCCTCCACTTT.

This clonotype was counted at least ten times. The chain links TRBV12-3 or TRBV12-4 to TRBJ2-2; TRBD1 matches 9 bases. V trimming: 9 bases; J trimming: 2 bases; junction bases outside the gene matches: 7. The CDR3 spans 15 residues. The CDR3 loop is CASTRDRANTGELFF. As DNA, the CDR3 is TGTGCCAGTACCCGGGACAGGGCCAACACCGGGGAGCTGTTTTTT.

The chain uses TRBV4-3 and TRBJ2-7; TRBD1 or TRBD2 may be the D gene (5 bases each). V was shortened by 4 bases and J by 7 bases, with 17 bases between the two germline ends. The germline V gene encodes CDR1 LGHNA and CDR2 YSLEER. The CDR3 has 14 amino acids. The CDR3 region is CASSPGTLPAEQYF. CDR3 coding DNA: TGCGCCAGCAGCCCGGGGACGTTGCCGGCGGAGCAGTACTTC.

This clonotype has at least ten counts. This chain uses TRBV28 with TRBJ2-7, with D tentatively TRBD2 (6 bases). CDR3 length: 13 amino acids. Germline V CDR1 and CDR2: MDHEN, SYDVKM. V lost 3 bases, J lost 9 bases, and 15 bases lay in between. CDR3 protein: CASSLHLAGMQYF. The CDR3 DNA reads TGTGCCAGCAGTTTGCATTTGGCGGGAATGCAGTACTTC. Variable domain in full (rest from reference TRBV28 and TRBJ2-7): DVKVTQSSRYLVKRTGEKVFLECVQDMDHENMFWYRQDPGLGLRLIYFSYDVKMKEKGDIPEGYSVSREKKERFSLILESASTNQTSMYLCASSLHLAGMQYFGPGTRLTVT.

This clonotype was observed at least ten times. The V gene is TRBV9, the J gene TRBJ2-7; 9 nucleotides agree with TRBD2. Germline V gene sequence: CDR1 SGDLS, CDR2 YYNGEE. Trimming took 2 bases from V and 0 from J; bases not matched to a gene: 9. There are 17 residues in the CDR3. This CDR3 reads CASSVGPTSGSSYEQYF. CDR3 sequence (DNA): TGTGCCAGCAGCGTTGGCCCGACTAGCGGATCCTCCTACGAGCAGTACTTC.

This clonotype showed up just a few times. The chain recombines TRBV10-3 with TRBJ1-3; 9 positions agree with TRBD1. The CDR3 extends over 15 amino acids. Trimming at V came to 6 bases and at J to 4 bases, leaving 7 bases not matched to a gene. CDR1 ENHRY and CDR2 SYGVKD come from the germline V gene. CDR3 sequence: CAISASGTGGNTIYF. The CDR3, as DNA: TGTGCCATCAGCGCCTCGGGGACAGGGGGAAACACCATATATTTT.

This clonotype was picked up a small number of times. J is TRBJ2-5 and V is TRBV27; D is uncertain. Germline loops: CDR1 MNHEY, CDR2 SMNVEV (reference sequence). CDR3 length: 14 amino acids. V lost 5 bases and J 3 bases, leaving 13 bases between the germline ends. This chain's CDR3 is CASSPVGLEETQYF. The CDR3 coding sequence is TGTGCCAGCAGTCCTGTGGGCCTGGAAGAGACCCAGTACTTC.